The TCR beta chain described here comes from a study of cytomegalovirus exposure and HLA in healthy donors. Findings and caveats of the study: Follow-up analysis seemed to connect common viral pathogens with several of the most significant clusters identified.

The study ran its PCR with 60 Vbeta and 13 Jbeta primers. Using immunoSEQ multiplex PCR, the repertoire was profiled, and TCRdb retains in-frame clones only, with some absent. The sample shows about 130,000 clones, around 79% of them seen only once. Details on this clone: Its antigen is still unknown.

This sequence originates from a man between 40 and 49 years old in good health and CMV-seropositive. Sequences were obtained from PBMCs.

For the CDR3, the DNA is TGTGCCAGCAGTGTCCAGGGCGGTCAGCCCCAGCATTTT. As protein: CASSVQGGQPQHF. The V gene is TRBV2, the J gene TRBJ1-5; the D gene is possibly TRBD1 (5 bases). CDR1 is SNHLY, CDR2 FYNNEI, per germline. The CDR3 contains 13 residues. V shed 4 bases and J shed 6 bases, with 10 bases lying between them.